This T cell receptor (beta chain) was sequenced during a study of T cell responses to AZD1222 COVID-19 vaccine. Broader study findings: The breadth and depth of Spike-specific TCRs increased once two AZD1222 doses had been given.

Clones were read by immunoSEQ multiplex PCR, and TCRdb kept only the in-frame ones, dropping some. The sample yields about 75,000 clones, 80% to 90% seen once. A word on this clone: Its cognate antigen is unknown.

CDR1 is MNHEY, CDR2 SMNVEV, per germline (reference sequence). The ends lost 5 bases at V and 1 base at J; junction bases unmatched: 7. The length of the CDR3 is 15 residues. The source material was peripheral blood, sampled 28 days after the second AZD1222 dose. The chain employs TRBV27 and TRBJ1-1, with TRBD1 matching over 7 bases. The sequence was obtained from an adult who received the AZD1222 COVID-19 vaccine. CDR3 DNA: TGTGCCAGCAGTCCAGGGGGGTGGGGGAACACTGAAGCTTTCTTT. This codes for CASSPGGWGNTEAFF.